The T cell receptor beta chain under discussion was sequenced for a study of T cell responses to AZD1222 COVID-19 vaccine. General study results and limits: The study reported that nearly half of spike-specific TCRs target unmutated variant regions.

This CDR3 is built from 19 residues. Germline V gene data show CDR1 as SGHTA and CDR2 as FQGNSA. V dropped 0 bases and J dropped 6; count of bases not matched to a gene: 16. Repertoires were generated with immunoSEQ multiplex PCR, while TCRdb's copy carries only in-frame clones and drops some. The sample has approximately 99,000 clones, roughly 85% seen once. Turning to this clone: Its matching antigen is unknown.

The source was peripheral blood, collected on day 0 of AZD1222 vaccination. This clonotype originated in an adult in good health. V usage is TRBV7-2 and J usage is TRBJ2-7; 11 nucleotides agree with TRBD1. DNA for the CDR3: TGTGCCAGCAGCTTAGCGCCCCGCGGGACAGGGGGTAGAGGACTCGAGCAGTACTTC. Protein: CASSLAPRGTGGRGLEQYF.